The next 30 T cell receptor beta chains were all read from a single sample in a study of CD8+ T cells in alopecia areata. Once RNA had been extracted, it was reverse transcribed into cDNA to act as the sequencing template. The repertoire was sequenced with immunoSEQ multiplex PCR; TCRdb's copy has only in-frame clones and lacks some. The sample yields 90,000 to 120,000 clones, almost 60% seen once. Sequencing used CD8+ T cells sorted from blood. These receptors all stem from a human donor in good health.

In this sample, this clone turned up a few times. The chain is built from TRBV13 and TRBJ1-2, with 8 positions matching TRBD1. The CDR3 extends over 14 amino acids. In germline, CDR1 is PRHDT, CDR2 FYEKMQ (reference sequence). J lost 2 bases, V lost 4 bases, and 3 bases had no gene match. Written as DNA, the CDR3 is TGTGCCAGCAGCTCAGGGGGCAGGAACTATGGCTACACCTTC. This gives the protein CASSSGGRNYGYTF.

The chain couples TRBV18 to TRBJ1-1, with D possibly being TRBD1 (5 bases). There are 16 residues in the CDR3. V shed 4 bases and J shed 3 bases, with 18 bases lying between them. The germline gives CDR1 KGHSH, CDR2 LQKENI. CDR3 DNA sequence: TGTGCCAGCTCACATTCAGGTTTCCTGGGGGACACTGAAGCTTTCTTT. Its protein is CASSHSGFLGDTEAFF.

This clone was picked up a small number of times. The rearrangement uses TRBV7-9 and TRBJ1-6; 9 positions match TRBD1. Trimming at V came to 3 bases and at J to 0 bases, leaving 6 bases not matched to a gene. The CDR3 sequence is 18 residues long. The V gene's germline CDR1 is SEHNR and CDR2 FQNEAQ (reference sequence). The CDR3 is CASSFPGQGSSYNSPLHF. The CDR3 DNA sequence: TGTGCCAGCAGCTTTCCGGGACAGGGAAGCTCCTATAATTCACCCCTCCACTTT.

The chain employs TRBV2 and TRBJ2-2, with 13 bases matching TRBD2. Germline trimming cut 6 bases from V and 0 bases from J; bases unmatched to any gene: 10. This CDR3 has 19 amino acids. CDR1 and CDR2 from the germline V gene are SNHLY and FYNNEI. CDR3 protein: CASSAEPGLAGPNTGELFF. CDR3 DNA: TGTGCCAGCAGCGCAGAACCGGGACTAGCGGGACCGAACACCGGGGAGCTGTTTTTT.

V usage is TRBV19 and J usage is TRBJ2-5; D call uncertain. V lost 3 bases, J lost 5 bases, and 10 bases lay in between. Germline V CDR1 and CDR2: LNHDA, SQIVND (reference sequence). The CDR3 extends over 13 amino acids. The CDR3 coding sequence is TGTGCCAGTAGTATGAGGACCGTGGAGACCCAGTACTTC. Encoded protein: CASSMRTVETQYF.

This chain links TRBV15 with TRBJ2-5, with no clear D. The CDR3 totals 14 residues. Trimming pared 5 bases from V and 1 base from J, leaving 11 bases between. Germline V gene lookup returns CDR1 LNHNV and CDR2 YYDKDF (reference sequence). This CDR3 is CATSERRSQETQYF. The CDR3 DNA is TGTGCCACCAGCGAAAGACGGTCCCAAGAGACCCAGTACTTC.

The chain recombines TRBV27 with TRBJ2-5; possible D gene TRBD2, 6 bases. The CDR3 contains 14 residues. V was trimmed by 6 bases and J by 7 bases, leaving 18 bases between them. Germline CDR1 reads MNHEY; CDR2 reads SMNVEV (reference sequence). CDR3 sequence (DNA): TGTGCCAGCAGCTCCGGGACTCAGATGGGGACCCAGTACTTC. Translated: CASSSGTQMGTQYF.

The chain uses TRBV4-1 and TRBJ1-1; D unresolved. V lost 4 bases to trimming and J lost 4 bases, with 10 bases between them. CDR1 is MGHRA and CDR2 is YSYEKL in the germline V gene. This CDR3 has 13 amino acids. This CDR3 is CASSLEIFTEAFF. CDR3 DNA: TGCGCCAGCAGCCTAGAGATTTTCACTGAAGCTTTCTTT.

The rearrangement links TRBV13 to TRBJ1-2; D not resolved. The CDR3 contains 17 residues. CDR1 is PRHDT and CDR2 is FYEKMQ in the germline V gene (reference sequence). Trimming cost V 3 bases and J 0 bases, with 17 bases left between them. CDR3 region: CASSLEWGTVSNYGYTF. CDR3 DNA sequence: TGTGCCAGCAGCTTGGAGTGGGGAACCGTTTCTAACTATGGCTACACCTTC. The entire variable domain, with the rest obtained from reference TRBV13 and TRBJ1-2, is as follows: AAGVIQSPRHLIKEKRETATLKCYPIPRHDTVYWYQQGPGQDPQFLISFYEKMQSDKGSIPDRFSAQQFSDYHSELNMSSLELGDSALYFCASSLEWGTVSNYGYTFGSGTRLTVV.

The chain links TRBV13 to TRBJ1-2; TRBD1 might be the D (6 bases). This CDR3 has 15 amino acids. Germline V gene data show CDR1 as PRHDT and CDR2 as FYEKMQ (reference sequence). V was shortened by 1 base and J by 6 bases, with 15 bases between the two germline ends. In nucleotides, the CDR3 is TGTGCCAGCAGCTTAGCCGGGACAAAGAACCATGGCTACACCTTC. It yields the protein CASSLAGTKNHGYTF.

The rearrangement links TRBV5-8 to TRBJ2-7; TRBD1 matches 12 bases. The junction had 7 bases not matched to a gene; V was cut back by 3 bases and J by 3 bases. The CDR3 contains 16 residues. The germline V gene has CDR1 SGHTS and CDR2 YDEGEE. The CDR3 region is CASSWGQGAMDYEQYF. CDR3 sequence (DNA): TGTGCCAGCAGCTGGGGACAGGGGGCCATGGACTACGAGCAGTACTTC. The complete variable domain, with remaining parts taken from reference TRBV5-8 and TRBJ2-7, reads EAGVTQSPTHLIKTRGQQATLRCSPISGHTSVYWYQQALGLGLQFLLWYDEGEERNRGNFPPRFSGRQFPNYSSELNVNALELEDSALYLCASSWGQGAMDYEQYFGPGTRLTVT.

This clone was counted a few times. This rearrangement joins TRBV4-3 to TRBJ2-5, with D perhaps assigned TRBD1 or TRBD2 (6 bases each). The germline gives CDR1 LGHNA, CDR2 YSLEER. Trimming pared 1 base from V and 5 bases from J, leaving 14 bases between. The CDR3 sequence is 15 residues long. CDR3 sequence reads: CASSQVAGGGETQYF. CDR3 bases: TGCGCCAGCAGCCAAGTTGCCGGGGGCGGGGAGACCCAGTACTTC.

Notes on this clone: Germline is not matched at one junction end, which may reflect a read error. The CDR3 nucleotides read TGTGCTAGCAGCCCGACCTCACTAGCGGGTGAGACCCAGTACTTC. It translates to CASSPTSLAGETQYF. The chain couples TRBV7-7 to TRBJ2-5, with 9 bases fitting TRBD2. The CDR3 has 15 residues. Germline assignment: CDR1 SSHAT and CDR2 FNYEAQ (reference sequence).

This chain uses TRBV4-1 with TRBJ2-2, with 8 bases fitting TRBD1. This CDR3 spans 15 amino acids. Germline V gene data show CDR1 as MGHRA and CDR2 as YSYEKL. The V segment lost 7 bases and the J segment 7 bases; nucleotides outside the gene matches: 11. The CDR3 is CASNPCQGAGGELFF. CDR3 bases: TGCGCCAGCAACCCATGCCAGGGGGCGGGCGGGGAGCTGTTTTTT.

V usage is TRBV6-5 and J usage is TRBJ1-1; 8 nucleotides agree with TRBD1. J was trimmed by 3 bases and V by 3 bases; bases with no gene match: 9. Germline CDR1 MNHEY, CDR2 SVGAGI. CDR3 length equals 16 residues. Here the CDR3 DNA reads TGTGCCAGCAGTTATGATAGGACAGGGCGAGACACTGAAGCTTTCTTT. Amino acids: CASSYDRTGRDTEAFF.

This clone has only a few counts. This CDR3 is CASSPLQGTSYEQYF. CDR3 DNA: TGTGCCAGCTCACCTCTGCAGGGGACGTCCTACGAGCAGTACTTC. The chain uses TRBV18 and TRBJ2-7; possible D gene TRBD1, 6 bases. This CDR3 spans 15 amino acids. V was pared by 3 bases and J by 1 base, with 13 bases between. Looked up from germline, CDR1 is KGHSH and CDR2 is LQKENI.

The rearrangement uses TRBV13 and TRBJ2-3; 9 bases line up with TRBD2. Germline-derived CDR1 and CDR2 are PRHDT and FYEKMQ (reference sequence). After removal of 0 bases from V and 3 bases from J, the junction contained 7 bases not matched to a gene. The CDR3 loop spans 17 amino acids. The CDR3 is CASSLGVAGAKTDTQYF. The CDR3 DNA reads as TGTGCCAGCAGCTTAGGGGTAGCGGGGGCCAAGACAGATACGCAGTATTTT.

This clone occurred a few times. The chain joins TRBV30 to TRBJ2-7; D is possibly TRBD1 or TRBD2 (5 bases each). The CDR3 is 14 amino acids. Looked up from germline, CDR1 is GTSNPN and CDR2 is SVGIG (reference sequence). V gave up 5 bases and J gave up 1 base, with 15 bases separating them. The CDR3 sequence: CAWEWGSGSYEQYF. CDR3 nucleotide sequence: TGTGCCTGGGAATGGGGGTCCGGGTCCTACGAGCAGTACTTC.

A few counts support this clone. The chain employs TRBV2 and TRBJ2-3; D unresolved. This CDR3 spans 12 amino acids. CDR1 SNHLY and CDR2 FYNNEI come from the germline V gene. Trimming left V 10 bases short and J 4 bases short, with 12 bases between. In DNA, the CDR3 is TGTGCCACTGGTATTAGGGCAGATACGCAGTATTTT. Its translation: CATGIRADTQYF.

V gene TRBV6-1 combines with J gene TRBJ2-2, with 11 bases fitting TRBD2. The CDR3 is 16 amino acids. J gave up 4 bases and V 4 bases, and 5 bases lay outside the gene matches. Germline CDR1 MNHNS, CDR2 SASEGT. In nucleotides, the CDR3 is TGTGCCAGCAGTGGCCGTAGCGGGGGGGGCACCGGGGAGCTGTTTTTT. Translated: CASSGRSGGGTGELFF.

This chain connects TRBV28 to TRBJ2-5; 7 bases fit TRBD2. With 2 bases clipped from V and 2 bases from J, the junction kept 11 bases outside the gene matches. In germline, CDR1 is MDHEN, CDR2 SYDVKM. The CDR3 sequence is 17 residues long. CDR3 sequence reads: CASSLPSSGVWQETQYF. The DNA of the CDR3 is TGTGCCAGCAGTTTACCATCCAGCGGGGTTTGGCAAGAGACCCAGTACTTC. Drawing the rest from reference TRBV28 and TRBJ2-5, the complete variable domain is DVKVTQSSRYLVKRTGEKVFLECVQDMDHENMFWYRQDPGLGLRLIYFSYDVKMKEKGDIPEGYSVSREKKERFSLILESASTNQTSMYLCASSLPSSGVWQETQYFGPGTRLLVL.

The CDR3 bases are TGTGCCAGCAGCTTAGTGGCGGAGTCTAGCACAGATACGCAGTATTTT. It encodes CASSLVAESSTDTQYF. The chain couples TRBV7-6 to TRBJ2-3, with D hard to call. Germline CDR1 is SGHVS and CDR2 is FNYEAQ. There are 16 residues in the CDR3. The V gene lost 1 base and the J gene lost 0 bases, with 11 bases spanning the gap.

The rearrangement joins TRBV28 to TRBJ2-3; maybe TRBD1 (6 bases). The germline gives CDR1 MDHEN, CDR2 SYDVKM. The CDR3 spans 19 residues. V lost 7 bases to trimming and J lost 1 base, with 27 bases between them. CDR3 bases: TGTGCCAGCAACCTTATTGGGATGGGGGCAGCGTTCGGCACAGATACGCAGTATTTT. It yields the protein CASNLIGMGAAFGTDTQYF.

Here the CDR3 reads CASSFMDGSTEAFF. The CDR3 DNA follows: TGTGCCAGCAGTTTTATGGACGGTTCCACTGAAGCTTTCTTT. The J gene is TRBJ1-1, the V gene TRBV28; no firm D call. CDR1 and CDR2 (germline): MDHEN, SYDVKM. This CDR3 comprises 14 residues. Trimming pared 3 bases from V and 4 bases from J, leaving 12 bases between.

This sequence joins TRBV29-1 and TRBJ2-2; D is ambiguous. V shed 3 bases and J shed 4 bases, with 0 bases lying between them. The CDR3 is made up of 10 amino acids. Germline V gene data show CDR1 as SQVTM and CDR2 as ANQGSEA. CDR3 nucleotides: TGCAGCGTTGACACCGGGGAGCTGTTTTTT. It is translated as CSVDTGELFF.

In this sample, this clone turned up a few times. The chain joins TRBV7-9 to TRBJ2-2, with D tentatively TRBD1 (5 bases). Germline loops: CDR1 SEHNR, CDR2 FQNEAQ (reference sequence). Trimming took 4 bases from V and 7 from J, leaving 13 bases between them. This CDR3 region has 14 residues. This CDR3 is CASSYTGYSGELFF. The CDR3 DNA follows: TGTGCCAGCAGCTACACAGGTTACAGCGGGGAGCTGTTTTTT.

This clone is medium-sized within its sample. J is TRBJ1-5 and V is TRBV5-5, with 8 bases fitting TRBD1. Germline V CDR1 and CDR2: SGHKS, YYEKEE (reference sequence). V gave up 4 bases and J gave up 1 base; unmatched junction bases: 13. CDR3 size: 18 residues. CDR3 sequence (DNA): TGTGCCAGCAGCCAAAACCCGACAGGGGTCGGGAGCAATCAGCCCCAGCATTTT. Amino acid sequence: CASSQNPTGVGSNQPQHF.

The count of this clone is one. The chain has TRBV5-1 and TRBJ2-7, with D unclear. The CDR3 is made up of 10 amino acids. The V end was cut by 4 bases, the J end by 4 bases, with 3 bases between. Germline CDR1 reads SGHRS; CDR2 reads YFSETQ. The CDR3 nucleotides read TGCGCCAGCAGCAGGTACGAGCAGTACTTC. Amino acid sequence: CASSRYEQYF.

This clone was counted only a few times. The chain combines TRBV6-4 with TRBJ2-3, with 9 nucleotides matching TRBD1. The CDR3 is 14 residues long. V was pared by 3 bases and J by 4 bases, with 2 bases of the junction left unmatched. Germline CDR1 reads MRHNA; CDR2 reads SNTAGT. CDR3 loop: CASSEQGAPDTQYF. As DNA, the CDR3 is TGTGCCAGCAGTGAACAGGGGGCGCCAGATACGCAGTATTTT.

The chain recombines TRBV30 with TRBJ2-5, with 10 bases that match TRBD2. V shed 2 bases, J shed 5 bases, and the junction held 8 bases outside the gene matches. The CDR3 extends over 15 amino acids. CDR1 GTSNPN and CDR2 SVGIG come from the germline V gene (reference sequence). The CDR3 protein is CAWSIKRGGPETQYF. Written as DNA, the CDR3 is TGTGCCTGGAGTATAAAGCGGGGGGGCCCGGAGACCCAGTACTTC.